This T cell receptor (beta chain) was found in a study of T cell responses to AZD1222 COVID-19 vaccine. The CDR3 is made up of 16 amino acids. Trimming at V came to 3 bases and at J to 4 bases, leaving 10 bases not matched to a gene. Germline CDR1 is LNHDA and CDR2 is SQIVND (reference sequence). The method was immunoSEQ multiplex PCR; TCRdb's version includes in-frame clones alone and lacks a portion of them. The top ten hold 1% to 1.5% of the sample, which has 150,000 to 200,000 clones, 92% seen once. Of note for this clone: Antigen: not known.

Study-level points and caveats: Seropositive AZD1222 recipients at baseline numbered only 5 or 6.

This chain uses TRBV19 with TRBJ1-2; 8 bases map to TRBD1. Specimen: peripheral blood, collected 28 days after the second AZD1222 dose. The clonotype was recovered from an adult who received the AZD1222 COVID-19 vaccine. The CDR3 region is CASSMRAPGQGYGYTF. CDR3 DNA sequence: TGTGCCAGTAGTATGAGGGCCCCCGGACAGGGCTATGGCTACACCTTC.